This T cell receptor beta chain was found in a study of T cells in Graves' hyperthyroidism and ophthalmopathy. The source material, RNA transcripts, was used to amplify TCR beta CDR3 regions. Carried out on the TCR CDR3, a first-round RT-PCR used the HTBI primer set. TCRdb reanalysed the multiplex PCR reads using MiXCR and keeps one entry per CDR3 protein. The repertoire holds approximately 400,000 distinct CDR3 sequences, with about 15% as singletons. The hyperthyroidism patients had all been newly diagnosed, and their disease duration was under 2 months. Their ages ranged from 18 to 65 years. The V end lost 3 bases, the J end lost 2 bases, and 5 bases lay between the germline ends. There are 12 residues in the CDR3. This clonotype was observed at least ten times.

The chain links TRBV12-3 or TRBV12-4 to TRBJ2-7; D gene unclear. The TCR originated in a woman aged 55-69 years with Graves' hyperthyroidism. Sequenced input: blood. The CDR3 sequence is CASSFEPYEQYF. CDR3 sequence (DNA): TGTGCCAGCAGTTTCGAACCCTACGAGCAGTACTTC.